This TCR beta chain was recovered during a study of cytomegalovirus exposure and HLA in healthy donors. Broader study findings: In a later analysis, at a false discovery rate of 0.05, some 17,000 TCR beta sequences were associated with HLA alleles. It was reported that TCR beta sequences correctly inferred the HLA-A and HLA-B alleles for most subjects. The productive fraction for most TCR beta V segments was about 87% or about 30% in an earlier analysis.

This CDR3 contains 14 residues. Germline CDR1 and CDR2: MNHNY and SVGAGI (reference sequence). Trimming left V 6 bases short and J 5 bases short, with 14 bases between. Vbeta (60) and Jbeta (13) primers were used in the PCR. Here immunoSEQ multiplex PCR was the method, and the copy in TCRdb shows in-frame clones only, minus some. The sample gives some 200,000 clones, 75% to 85% of which show up once; more than 1.5% is in the top ten. This clone appeared a single time. What it binds is unknown. The chain joins TRBV6-6 to TRBJ1-5; tentatively, D is TRBD1 (6 bases). The origin of this receptor is a girl aged 5-17 years in good health and CMV-seropositive. Sequencing was done on a sample of PBMCs. CDR3 DNA sequence: TGTGCCAGCAGAGTGGGGGCCGGAGATCAGCCCCAGCATTTT. It specifies CASRVGAGDQPQHF.